This T cell receptor (beta chain) was captured in a study of PD-1 blockade in classical Hodgkin lymphoma. Study-level findings and limits: Complete responders entered with baseline diversity on par with newly diagnosed patients, the results showed. Excluded were patients who started nivolumab under 1 year after ASCT, a group that had lower diversity.

The method was immunoSEQ multiplex PCR; TCRdb's version includes in-frame clones alone and lacks a portion of them. The sample yields 20,000 or so clones, 73% seen once. V lost 1 base and J lost 9, with 13 bases in between. The CDR3 sequence is 15 residues long. Germline V gives CDR1 SNHLY, CDR2 FYNNEI. Points on this clone: Its specificity is unknown.

With no exception, relapse followed autologous stem cell transplantation in all patients, and brentuximab vedotin exposure varied. Patients showed best responses of complete response, partial response or progressive disease. The TCR comes from a human donor with classical Hodgkin lymphoma. Specimen: peripheral blood mononuclear cells (PBMCs), collected before the second cycle of nivolumab. The rearrangement links TRBV2 to TRBJ1-6; no clear D gene. DNA of the CDR3: TGTGCCAGCAGTGAAGAAGCGGGTCGGAGTTCACCCCTCCACTTT. This gives the protein CASSEEAGRSSPLHF.